This TCR beta chain appears in the sequencing data of a study of control samples from healthy donors and cancer patients. Looked up from germline, CDR1 is ENHRY and CDR2 is SYGVKD. The CDR3 has 12 residues. V dropped 9 bases and J dropped 3 bases, with 11 bases sitting between them. Method: immunoSEQ multiplex PCR; TCRdb's copy keeps in-frame clones and lacks some. This table holds 150,000 or so clones, 70% to 90% found once. The chain joins TRBV10-3 to TRBJ1-1; D might be TRBD1 (6 bases). This clonotype originated in a man under 40 in good health. Sequenced sample: blood. The CDR3 is CAMGTQHTEAFF. CDR3 coding DNA: TGTGCCATGGGGACACAGCACACTGAAGCTTTCTTT.